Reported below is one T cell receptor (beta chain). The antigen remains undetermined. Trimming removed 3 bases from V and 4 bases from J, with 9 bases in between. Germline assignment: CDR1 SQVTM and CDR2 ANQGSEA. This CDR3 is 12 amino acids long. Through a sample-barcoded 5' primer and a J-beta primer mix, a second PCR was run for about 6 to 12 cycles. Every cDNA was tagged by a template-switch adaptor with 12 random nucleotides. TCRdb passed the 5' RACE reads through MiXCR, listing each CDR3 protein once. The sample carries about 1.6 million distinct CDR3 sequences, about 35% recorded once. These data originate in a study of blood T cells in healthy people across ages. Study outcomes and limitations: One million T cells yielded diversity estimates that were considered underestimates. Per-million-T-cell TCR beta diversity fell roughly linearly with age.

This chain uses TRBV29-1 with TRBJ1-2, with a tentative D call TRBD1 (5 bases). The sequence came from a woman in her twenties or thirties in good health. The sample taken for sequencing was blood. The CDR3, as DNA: TGCAGCGTTGACCAGGGCGCCTATGGCTACACCTTC. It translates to CSVDQGAYGYTF.